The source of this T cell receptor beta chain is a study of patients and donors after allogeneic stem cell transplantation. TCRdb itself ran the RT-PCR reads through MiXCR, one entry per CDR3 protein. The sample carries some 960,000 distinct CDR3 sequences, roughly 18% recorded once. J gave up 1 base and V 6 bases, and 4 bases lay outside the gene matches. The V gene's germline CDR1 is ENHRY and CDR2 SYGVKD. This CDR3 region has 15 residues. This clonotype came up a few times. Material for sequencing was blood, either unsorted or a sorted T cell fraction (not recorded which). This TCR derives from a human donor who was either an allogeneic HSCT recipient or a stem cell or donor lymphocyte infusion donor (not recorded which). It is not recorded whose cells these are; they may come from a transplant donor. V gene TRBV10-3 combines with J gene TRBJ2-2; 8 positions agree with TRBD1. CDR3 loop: CAIRPGTGNTGELFF. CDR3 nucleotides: TGTGCCATCAGGCCCGGGACAGGGAACACCGGGGAGCTGTTTTTT.